These T cell receptor beta chains were read from a single sample in a study of CD8+ T cells in alopecia areata. Produced via immunoSEQ multiplex PCR; TCRdb's table is partial and in-frame only. The table has around 190,000 clones, just over 55% seen once. The sample comprised CD8+ T cells sorted from blood. All receptors derive from a human donor in good health. CDR3s include the opening cysteine and the closing phenylalanine or tryptophan. The D gene is left open where the match is weak. Size is omitted from some rows. Given values are once, few, many or a class for expanded clones.

v_call: TRBV29-1
j_call: TRBJ1-2
clone_size: -
d_call: -
cdr3_nt: TGCAGCGTTGTTCCAGGAGGACCGATAAGATATGGCTACACCTTC
cdr3_aa: CSVVPGGPIRYGYTF

v_call: TRBV25-1
j_call: TRBJ2-3
clone_size: -
d_call: TRBD1
cdr3_nt: TGTGCCAGCAGTGCCATAGACAGGGGGCCGGCCACAGATACGCAGTATTTT
cdr3_aa: CASSAIDRGPATDTQYF

v_call: TRBV25-1
j_call: TRBJ1-1
clone_size: -
d_call: -
cdr3_nt: TGTGCCAGCAGTGAAGGAATAAACACTGAAGCTTTCTTT
cdr3_aa: CASSEGINTEAFF

v_call: TRBV13
j_call: TRBJ2-1
clone_size: once
d_call: -
cdr3_nt: TGTGCCAGCAGCATTGGACCGAACAATGAGCAGTTCTTC
cdr3_aa: CASSIGPNNEQFF

v_call: TRBV4-1
j_call: TRBJ2-5
clone_size: -
d_call: -
cdr3_nt: TGCGCCAGCAGCCAAGGATCCGGAACCCAGTACTTC
cdr3_aa: CASSQGSGTQYF

v_call: TRBV7-2
j_call: TRBJ2-7
clone_size: -
d_call: -
cdr3_nt: TGTGCCAGCAGCTTAGGGGCTAGCCCGTACGAGCAGTACTTC
cdr3_aa: CASSLGASPYEQYF

v_call: TRBV9
j_call: TRBJ1-1
clone_size: -
d_call: -
cdr3_nt: TGTGCCAGCAGCGACTCTTTGGGGGCTGAAGCTTTCTTT
cdr3_aa: CASSDSLGAEAFF

v_call: TRBV5-1
j_call: TRBJ2-5
clone_size: once
d_call: -
cdr3_nt: TGCGCCAGCAGACGTACCGGGACATCCGAGGAGACCCAGTACTTC
cdr3_aa: CASRRTGTSEETQYF

v_call: TRBV28
j_call: TRBJ2-5
clone_size: once
d_call: -
cdr3_nt: TGTGCCAGCAGTTCCCTCCGCAGGGCGGGAGAGACCCAGTACTTC
cdr3_aa: CASSSLRRAGETQYF

v_call: TRBV29-1
j_call: TRBJ2-3
clone_size: few
d_call: TRBD1
cdr3_nt: TGCAGCGCCAGGGGGCGAGTCTCAGATACGCAGTATTTT
cdr3_aa: CSARGRVSDTQYF

v_call: TRBV7-9
j_call: TRBJ2-7
clone_size: few
d_call: -
cdr3_nt: TGTGCCAGCAGCTCTCCACACACCTACGAGCAGTACTTC
cdr3_aa: CASSSPHTYEQYF

v_call: TRBV29-1
j_call: TRBJ2-5
clone_size: -
d_call: -
cdr3_nt: TGCAGCGTTGAACCACCGGACTACCACATCCATCGCCTTGAGTACTTC
cdr3_aa: CSVEPPDYHIHRLEYF

v_call: TRBV7-9
j_call: TRBJ1-1
clone_size: -
d_call: TRBD1
cdr3_nt: TGTGCCAGCAGCCTTACCGACAGGGGAGCTTTCTTT
cdr3_aa: CASSLTDRGAFF

v_call: TRBV9
j_call: TRBJ1-4
clone_size: -
d_call: TRBD1
cdr3_nt: TGTGCCAGCAGCTCAGGACAGGCCCATAATGAAAAACTGTTTTTT
cdr3_aa: CASSSGQAHNEKLFF

v_call: TRBV13
j_call: TRBJ2-2
clone_size: -
d_call: -
cdr3_nt: TGTGCCAGCAGCTTAGGCCGACAGCTGGAGAAGGAGCTGTTTTTT
cdr3_aa: CASSLGRQLEKELFF

v_call: TRBV12-5
j_call: TRBJ1-5
clone_size: -
d_call: TRBD1
cdr3_nt: TGTGCTAGTGGTTTGGGACAGGGTTTCTGGCCCCAGCATTTT
cdr3_aa: CASGLGQGFWPQHF

v_call: TRBV27
j_call: TRBJ2-1
clone_size: -
d_call: TRBD1
cdr3_nt: TGTGCCAGCAGAATGACAGGGAATGAGCAGTTCTTC
cdr3_aa: CASRMTGNEQFF

v_call: TRBV29-1
j_call: TRBJ1-2
clone_size: -
d_call: TRBD1
cdr3_nt: TGCAGCGTTGTAACCGACAGGGACTATGGCTACACCTTC
cdr3_aa: CSVVTDRDYGYTF

v_call: TRBV6-6
j_call: TRBJ1-2
clone_size: -
d_call: -
cdr3_nt: TGTGCCAGCACCCCCGGGGTCTATGGCTACACCTTC
cdr3_aa: CASTPGVYGYTF

v_call: TRBV19
j_call: TRBJ2-3
clone_size: few
d_call: -
cdr3_nt: TGTGCCAGTAGTATAGTTAGCAGCGCAGATACGCAGTATTTT
cdr3_aa: CASSIVSSADTQYF

v_call: TRBV15
j_call: TRBJ2-3
clone_size: -
d_call: TRBD1
cdr3_nt: TGTGCCACCTCCGGGACAGCAGTCCAAGCTCACACAGATACGCAGTATTTT
cdr3_aa: CATSGTAVQAHTDTQYF

v_call: TRBV5-6
j_call: TRBJ2-7
clone_size: -
d_call: -
cdr3_nt: TGTGCCAGCAGCTTGGAACAGGGAGTTTCCTACGAGCAGTACTTC
cdr3_aa: CASSLEQGVSYEQYF

v_call: TRBV6-6
j_call: TRBJ2-1
clone_size: -
d_call: -
cdr3_nt: TGTGCCAGCAGCCAAAATGGGGTTCAGCAGTTCTTC
cdr3_aa: CASSQNGVQQFF

v_call: TRBV6-5
j_call: TRBJ1-2
clone_size: -
d_call: TRBD1
cdr3_nt: TGTGCCAGCAGTTCCCCGACAGGGGGTCAAAGTGGCTACACCTTC
cdr3_aa: CASSSPTGGQSGYTF

v_call: TRBV4-2
j_call: TRBJ2-3
clone_size: once
d_call: TRBD2
cdr3_nt: TGTGCCAGCAGCCAAGATCGGGGCGGGGGGCCTGCAGATACGCAGTATTTT
cdr3_aa: CASSQDRGGGPADTQYF

v_call: TRBV5-4
j_call: TRBJ2-1
clone_size: -
d_call: -
cdr3_nt: TGTGCCAGCAGCCTAGGGGACGTATTAAATGAGCAGTTCTTC
cdr3_aa: CASSLGDVLNEQFF

v_call: TRBV4-1
j_call: TRBJ1-1
clone_size: few
d_call: -
cdr3_nt: TGCGCCAGCAGCCAAGGCTACCCCCCGGGGAACACTGAAGCTTTCTTT
cdr3_aa: CASSQGYPPGNTEAFF

v_call: TRBV6-5
j_call: TRBJ1-2
clone_size: -
d_call: -
cdr3_nt: TGTGCCAGCAGTTATTCCGGGTTTTTAAACTATGGCTACACCTTC
cdr3_aa: CASSYSGFLNYGYTF

v_call: TRBV4-2
j_call: TRBJ1-6
clone_size: -
d_call: -
cdr3_nt: TGTGCCAGCTCCCCCGGGGGCCTGAATTCACCCCTCCACTTT
cdr3_aa: CASSPGGLNSPLHF

v_call: TRBV30
j_call: TRBJ1-2
clone_size: once
d_call: -
cdr3_nt: TGTGCCTGGAGTGTAGAGCGCGGCTACACCTTC
cdr3_aa: CAWSVERGYTF

v_call: TRBV11-2
j_call: TRBJ2-4
clone_size: -
d_call: TRBD1
cdr3_nt: TGTGCCAGCAGCCAAGGGACAGAAAACATTCAGTACTTC
cdr3_aa: CASSQGTENIQYF

v_call: TRBV29-1
j_call: TRBJ1-2
clone_size: -
d_call: TRBD1
cdr3_nt: TGCAGCGTTGAGGGACAGGGAAAAATCTATGGCTACACCTTC
cdr3_aa: CSVEGQGKIYGYTF

v_call: TRBV27
j_call: TRBJ2-7
clone_size: -
d_call: -
cdr3_nt: TGTGCCAGCAGTCAGAACTTGGACGGGACCTACGAGCAGTACTTC
cdr3_aa: CASSQNLDGTYEQYF

v_call: TRBV27
j_call: TRBJ2-7
clone_size: -
d_call: -
cdr3_nt: TGTGCCAGCAGTTTCTCGACAGATTACGAGCAGTACTTC
cdr3_aa: CASSFSTDYEQYF

v_call: TRBV27
j_call: TRBJ1-1
clone_size: once
d_call: -
cdr3_nt: TGTGCCAGCAGTCCCAAGACAGGACCTGAAGCTTTCTTT
cdr3_aa: CASSPKTGPEAFF

v_call: TRBV27
j_call: TRBJ1-1
clone_size: few
d_call: TRBD1
cdr3_nt: TGTGCCAGCAGTTTACCAGGGGGGGGGACTGAAGCTTTCTTT
cdr3_aa: CASSLPGGGTEAFF

v_call: TRBV4-2
j_call: TRBJ1-2
clone_size: few
d_call: TRBD1
cdr3_nt: TGTGCCAGCAGCCAAGTACAGGGGTACTATGGCTACACCTTC
cdr3_aa: CASSQVQGYYGYTF

v_call: TRBV29-1
j_call: TRBJ1-2
clone_size: -
d_call: -
cdr3_nt: TGCAGCGTACTCGAAGCAGGACCGTATGGCTACACCTTC
cdr3_aa: CSVLEAGPYGYTF

v_call: TRBV29-1
j_call: TRBJ2-7
clone_size: -
d_call: TRBD1
cdr3_nt: TGCAGCGTTCAACAGGGGGCCGAGCAGTACTTC
cdr3_aa: CSVQQGAEQYF

v_call: TRBV29-1
j_call: TRBJ2-1
clone_size: -
d_call: TRBD1
cdr3_nt: TGCAGCTTGAGACAGGGAGTGAGGAATGAGCAGTTCTTC
cdr3_aa: CSLRQGVRNEQFF

v_call: TRBV19
j_call: TRBJ1-1
clone_size: few
d_call: -
cdr3_nt: TGTGCCAGTCATACGGAAAAGAACACTGAAGCTTTCTTT
cdr3_aa: CASHTEKNTEAFF

v_call: TRBV29-1
j_call: TRBJ2-6
clone_size: -
d_call: -
cdr3_nt: TGCAGCGTTGAATCGAGGCAGGGAATCTCTGGGGCCAACGTCCTGACTTTC
cdr3_aa: CSVESRQGISGANVLTF

v_call: TRBV2
j_call: TRBJ2-3
clone_size: -
d_call: TRBD2
cdr3_nt: TGTGCCAGCAGTGACCTAGCGGGGGAGCAAGATACGCAGTATTTT
cdr3_aa: CASSDLAGEQDTQYF

v_call: TRBV29-1
j_call: TRBJ2-1
clone_size: -
d_call: -
cdr3_nt: TGCAGCGTCCCTATGGCAGGAAAACACAATGAGCAGTTCTTC
cdr3_aa: CSVPMAGKHNEQFF

v_call: TRBV30
j_call: TRBJ2-1
clone_size: -
d_call: TRBD2
cdr3_nt: TGTGCCTGGAGTTTAGCGGGGGCTTACAATGAGCAGTTCTTC
cdr3_aa: CAWSLAGAYNEQFF

v_call: TRBV6-5
j_call: TRBJ1-2
clone_size: -
d_call: TRBD1
cdr3_nt: TGTGCCAGCAGAGAACAGGGGGCCTATGGCTACACCTTC
cdr3_aa: CASREQGAYGYTF

v_call: TRBV29-1
j_call: TRBJ2-7
clone_size: once
d_call: -
cdr3_nt: TGCAGCGTTGACCGGGGAAACGAAGAGCAGTACTTC
cdr3_aa: CSVDRGNEEQYF

v_call: TRBV5-4
j_call: TRBJ2-3
clone_size: -
d_call: TRBD2
cdr3_nt: TGTGCCAGCAGCTTGGGAAGCGGGGGTACAGATACGCAGTATTTT
cdr3_aa: CASSLGSGGTDTQYF

v_call: TRBV6-4
j_call: TRBJ2-5
clone_size: -
d_call: TRBD2
cdr3_nt: TGTGCCAGCAGCAGCACCCATCTAGCGGCGGGGGAGACCCAGTACTTC
cdr3_aa: CASSSTHLAAGETQYF

v_call: TRBV2
j_call: TRBJ1-1
clone_size: -
d_call: -
cdr3_nt: TGTGCCAGCAGACCCGGACGTGGGAACACTGAAGCTTTCTTT
cdr3_aa: CASRPGRGNTEAFF

v_call: TRBV7-9
j_call: TRBJ2-7
clone_size: -
d_call: -
cdr3_nt: TGTGCCAGCAGCCAACCCGGGACGCCGGGGGAGCAGTACTTC
cdr3_aa: CASSQPGTPGEQYF

v_call: TRBV6-1
j_call: TRBJ2-3
clone_size: -
d_call: TRBD1
cdr3_nt: TGTGCCAGCAATCTTTGGGACAGTGAGACAGATACGCAGTATTTT
cdr3_aa: CASNLWDSETDTQYF

v_call: TRBV19
j_call: TRBJ1-1
clone_size: -
d_call: TRBD1
cdr3_nt: TGTGCCAGTAGTATAGGTCCGTTGTTCGACAGGGGGAACACTGAAGCTTTCTTT
cdr3_aa: CASSIGPLFDRGNTEAFF

v_call: TRBV4-1
j_call: TRBJ1-5
clone_size: -
d_call: TRBD1
cdr3_nt: TGCGCCAGCAGCCAAACCGGGACAGCCTTAAATAGCAATCAGCCCCAGCATTTT
cdr3_aa: CASSQTGTALNSNQPQHF

v_call: TRBV7-9
j_call: TRBJ2-7
clone_size: -
d_call: TRBD1
cdr3_nt: TGTGCCAGCAGCACACGTTCATGGGACAGGGCCTACGAGCAGTACTTC
cdr3_aa: CASSTRSWDRAYEQYF